This section outlines one T cell receptor beta chain sequence together with its context. What this receptor recognizes is not known. No base quality information exists; no much larger clone differs at one position. CD8 naive samples were obtained by positive selection for CCR7 among CD45RO-negative cells, yielding a CD45RA+CCR7+ population from which TemRA cells were excluded. Healthy HIV-negative adults with no recently reported acute infections or vaccinations were included as donors. All donors were Caucasian adults living in Nashville, Tennessee, USA. After blood collection by leukapheresis, PBMCs were isolated using Ficoll-Histopaque density gradient centrifugation and then cryopreserved in the vapor phase of liquid nitrogen. Purity and quantity of every magnetically sorted T cell population were checked by analytical flow cytometry. Each sorted fraction had its genomic DNA isolated and then quantified by UV absorbance on a Nanodrop 2000c.

The record originates from a study of shared clonotypes between healthy human individuals (dated by TCRdb to 2019 to 2021). In terms of the full investigation: Three men and two women, aged 18 to 49 years, made up the cohort. Per donor, leukapheresis produced somewhere between about 0.94 and 9.5 billion PBMCs. For each donor, three plates each were used for CD4 naive and CD4 memory, two plates were used for CD8 naive, and one plate was used for CD8 memory. The study deeply sequenced blood TCR repertoires of several healthy adults to estimate repertoire size and the extent of clonotype sharing between individuals. To increase sequencing depth and limit assay-specific biases, different laboratories used diverse techniques to prepare libraries and sequence TCR repertoires. On the study overall, not on this receptor specifically: About 5% of naive CD4, around 4% of naive CD8, around 2.3% of memory CD4, and 0.4% of memory CD8 clonotypes were shared across several donors. The genetic and exposure-history diversity represented was limited by the small number of donors. Sampling was limited to blood, and TCR repertoires in tissue likely differ from TCR repertoires in blood. Based on pairwise subsampling, the degree of clonotype sharing among donors was expected to be affected by sequencing depth. Estimated clonotype richness was generally larger for naive than for memory subsets. Compared with non-shared clonotypes, clonotypes shared by all four sorted-subset donors had higher generation probabilities. Even with the large sequencing depth, rarefaction of the sorted-subset datasets indicated that sequencing was incomplete.

The germline V gene encodes CDR1 SGHNT and CDR2 YENEEA. Including the terminal cysteine and phenylalanine, the CDR3 comprises 13 residues. Just the 39-base CDR3 DNA is kept, in frame starting at base 1. V is clipped by 6 bases and J by 2 bases, and the sequence between their germline boundaries is 8 bases long. Using the deep immunoSEQ assay, multiplex PCR amplified TCR CDR3 regions from genomic DNA. Genomic DNA extracted from each cell subset was distributed evenly over all wells of several immunoSEQ 96-well plates, and each plate served as one replicate. For sorted subsets, each replicate PCR was loaded with 150 to 250 ng genomic DNA, equivalent to 25,000 to 35,000 T cell genomes. Purified libraries were quantified with a Qubit 3.0 fluorometer, sized on a Bioanalyzer 2100, and re-quantified with the KAPA Library Quantification kit. Every immunoSEQ 96-well plate was sequenced on a separate single-read 150-cycle Illumina NextSeq 550 flow cell. The original pipeline was this. Because only junctional sequences without quality scores were contained in the immunoSEQ output, filtering matching that applied to full-length reads could not be performed. To assign V/J genes and CDR3, sequences were annotated against IMGT germline references using PyIR, a Python wrapper for IgBLAST v1.9. Reads were removed for weak V/J assignments (E-value above 1e-6), missing CDR3, stop codons, out-of-frame junctions, or ambiguous translated residues. V3J clonotypes were defined by identical inferred V gene, J gene, and CDR3 amino acid sequence. To compute the percentage overlap between repertoires, the number of shared unique clonotypes was divided by the size of the smaller repertoire. Repertoire richness was assessed with RTK rarefaction, the Chao1 estimator, and Recon v2.1 estimates of unobserved clonotypes. Generation probabilities were computed with OLGA for all TCRbeta clonotypes obtained by the gDNA method from a handful of donors. TCRdb obtained this table from immuneACCESS and retained in-frame rearrangements with V and J assigned. These tables miss some clones; where compared with another copy, unresolved V genes account for less than half of the shortfall, and the remainder is unexplained. That table supplies the V and J calls and clone size; D and trimming were determined from the DNA. The sample profile shows about 580,000 clones; roughly 98% of them were found once. The ten most abundant clones make up more than 0.3% of the sample.

The sequencing sample was made of naive CD8+ T cells sorted from blood. Sample cell subset or site, as interpreted from the label and publication: CD45RA+CCR7+. The chain is made from TRBV11-3 and TRBJ1-3; a confident D gene designation cannot be given. The sequence was collected from a young man in good health. The sequenced DNA is TGTGCCAGCAGTAGAAGACCTGGAAACACCATATATTTT. This gives the protein CASSRRPGNTIYF.